This T cell receptor (beta chain) was sequenced in a study of blood T cell repertoires in COVID-19. Across the whole study: Samples of COVID-19 (acute and convalescent) were obtained from the United States, Italy and Spain. The analysed material was cDNA or gDNA that came from T cells, B-cell-depleted T cells, or PBMCs.

As processed by the authors: Amplification from reference gene primers served as the basis for estimated nucleated cell counts. The table came from immunoSEQ multiplex PCR; TCRdb's copy has only in-frame clones and leaves some out. V and J calls and clone size are copied from that table; D and trimming were computed from the DNA. The sample shows 200,000 to 300,000 clones, roughly 80% of them seen only once. This TCR derives from a man older than 75 with acute or convalescent COVID-19. Input material: peripheral blood.

For the CDR3, the DNA is TGTGCCAGCAGCTTTCTTGGACTAGCGGGAGGTTTGCACAATGAGCAGTTCTTC. Amino acid sequence: CASSFLGLAGGLHNEQFF. The chain combines TRBV7-9 with TRBJ2-1; 14 bases align to TRBD2. The CDR3 runs 18 residues. The J segment lost 5 bases and the V segment lost 3 bases, leaving 9 bases of the junction unmatched. Germline assignment: CDR1 SEHNR and CDR2 FQNEAQ (reference sequence).